The 10 T cell receptor beta chains below come from one sample, sequenced in a study of blood T cell repertoires in COVID-19. Some clones are missing from TCRdb's copy, which holds only in-frame ones; the method was immunoSEQ multiplex PCR. The repertoire holds about 80,000 clones, with around 88% as singletons. Sequencing was performed on peripheral blood. The receptors here all came from a woman older than 75 with acute or convalescent COVID-19.

This sequence joins TRBV3-1 (or the pseudogene TRBV3-2) and TRBJ2-7; 8 bases are shared with TRBD2. The CDR3 covers 16 residues. The V gene end was trimmed by 4 bases and the J gene end by 5 bases; junction bases not matched to a gene: 13. Germline CDR1 is LGHDT and CDR2 is YNNKEL (reference sequence). The CDR3 region is CASSRSTGGGLNEQYF. The CDR3 DNA reads TGTGCCAGCAGCCGAAGTACGGGCGGGGGGCTGAACGAGCAGTACTTC.

V and J are TRBV18 and TRBJ1-1; TRBD1 might be the D (6 bases). Trimming pared 4 bases from V and 5 bases from J, leaving 14 bases between. In germline, CDR1 is KGHSH, CDR2 LQKENI. The CDR3 runs 14 residues. The CDR3 loop reads CASSRSGVGTEAFF. CDR3 in DNA: TGTGCCAGCTCACGGTCAGGGGTTGGGACTGAAGCTTTCTTT.

This chain connects TRBV5-6 to TRBJ2-5; 10 bases agree with TRBD2. V dropped 2 bases and J dropped 5; count of bases not matched to a gene: 12. CDR1 is SGHDT and CDR2 is YYEEEE in the germline V gene. The length of the CDR3 is 17 residues. This CDR3 reads CASSFSGQRGGYETQYF. The DNA for the CDR3 is TGTGCCAGCAGCTTTTCTGGCCAGCGGGGGGGCTATGAGACCCAGTACTTC. The variable domain in full, with the rest retrieved from reference TRBV5-6 and TRBJ2-5, is DAGVTQSPTHLIKTRGQQVTLRCSPKSGHDTVSWYQQALGQGPQFIFQYYEEEERQRGNFPDRFSGHQFPNYSSELNVNALLLGDSALYLCASSFSGQRGGYETQYFGPGTRLLVL.

The chain joins TRBV7-2 to TRBJ1-3; tentative D call: TRBD1 (6 bases). This CDR3 is built from 14 residues. Germline CDR1 reads SGHTA; CDR2 reads FQGNSA. V gave up 4 bases and J gave up 2 bases, with 9 bases separating them. The CDR3 loop is CASSSGTPGNTIYF. CDR3 in DNA: TGTGCCAGCAGCTCCGGGACACCTGGAAACACCATATATTTT.

V usage is TRBV24-1 and J usage is TRBJ2-7, with 7 bases aligning to TRBD2. The CDR3 has 15 residues. Germline CDR1 is KGHDR and CDR2 is SFDVKD. V gave up 3 bases and J gave up 2 bases; unmatched junction bases: 6. The CDR3 DNA reads as TGTGCCACCAGTGATCCCGGACTAGAACCCTACGAGCAGTACTTC. It is translated as CATSDPGLEPYEQYF.

The chain carries TRBV6-2 or TRBV6-3 and TRBJ2-2; the match to TRBD1 covers 9 bases. Germline trimming cut 4 bases from V and 3 bases from J; bases unmatched to any gene: 9. Germline-derived CDR1 and CDR2 are MNHEY and SVGEGT. The CDR3 consists of 17 residues. CDR3 region: CASSSGTGKRYTGELFF. CDR3 DNA: TGTGCCAGCAGTTCCGGGACAGGGAAGCGCTACACCGGGGAGCTGTTTTTT.

This clone has just one count. The chain carries TRBV3-1 (or the pseudogene TRBV3-2) and TRBJ1-2, with D uncertain. Germline CDR1 is LGHDT and CDR2 is YNNKEL (reference sequence). This CDR3 is 12 amino acids long. The V end was cut by 4 bases, the J end by 13 bases, with 16 bases between. The CDR3 region is CASSPSRGEGTF. The DNA for the CDR3 is TGTGCCAGCAGCCCTTCCCGGGGAGAGGGCACCTTC.

The V and J genes are TRBV6-2 or TRBV6-3 and TRBJ2-7; the match to TRBD2 covers 7 bases. From germline, CDR1 is MNHEY and CDR2 SVGEGT. V lost 2 bases, J lost 6 bases, and 10 bases stayed unmatched. The CDR3 loop spans 15 amino acids. The CDR3 bases are TGTGCCAGCAGTTACGGGAACCAGGGAGGGTTCGAGCAGTACTTC. It encodes CASSYGNQGGFEQYF.

V usage is TRBV29-1 and J usage is TRBJ2-7; tentatively, D is TRBD1 (5 bases). The CDR3 is 14 amino acids. Trimming removed 1 base from V and 2 bases from J, with 12 bases in between. CDR1 is SQVTM and CDR2 is ANQGSEA in the germline V gene. This CDR3 reads CSVEGGAGTYEQYF. In nucleotides, the CDR3 is TGCAGCGTTGAAGGTGGTGCAGGGACCTACGAGCAGTACTTC.

This chain joins TRBV7-3 and TRBJ1-3; TRBD1 matches 10 bases. The V gene's germline CDR1 is SGHTA and CDR2 FQGTGA. This CDR3 has 14 residues. V shed 2 bases, J shed 9 bases, and the junction held 4 bases outside the gene matches. The CDR3 here is CASSLGDRGSTIYF. The CDR3, as DNA: TGTGCCAGCAGCTTAGGGGACAGGGGTTCCACCATATATTTT. Full variable domain (remainder filled in from reference TRBV7-3 and TRBJ1-3): GAGVSQTPSNKVTEKGKYVELRCDPISGHTALYWYRQSLGQGPEFLIYFQGTGAADDSGLPNDRFFAVRPEGSVSTLKIQRTERGDSAVYLCASSLGDRGSTIYFGEGSWLTVV.